A single sample is the source of the 13 T cell receptor beta chains below, sequenced in a study of cytomegalovirus exposure and HLA in healthy donors. Only in-frame clones appear in the TCRdb table, and some are missing; sequencing was by immunoSEQ multiplex PCR. The sample comprises about 200,000 clones, less than 85% of which are singletons, and about 6% rests with the top ten. Input material: PBMCs. Source of these receptors: a woman in her late teens or twenties in good health and CMV-seronegative.

The chain carries TRBV6-1 and TRBJ2-7, with TRBD2 identical over 14 bases. Trimming at V came to 2 bases and at J to 4 bases, leaving 10 bases not matched to a gene. Germline V CDR1 and CDR2: MNHNS, SASEGT. The CDR3 has 18 residues. CDR3 nucleotide sequence: TGTGCCAGCAGTGAATCCCGGACTAGCGGGGGGATTCAATACGAGCAGTACTTC. As protein: CASSESRTSGGIQYEQYF.

This chain connects TRBV6-1 to TRBJ1-1; D not resolved. Germline CDR1 MNHNS, CDR2 SASEGT. V gave up 3 bases and J gave up 7 bases, with 9 bases separating them. The CDR3 has 12 residues. The CDR3 nucleotides read TGTGCCAGCAGTGATTGGCAGTTTGAAGCTTTCTTT. Its translation: CASSDWQFEAFF.

The CDR3 region has the DNA TGTGCCAGCAGAGGAAGGGTAAACACTGAAGCTTTCTTT. Translating it yields CASRGRVNTEAFF. The chain links TRBV7-9 to TRBJ1-1; D unclear. Trimming shortened V by 6 bases and J by 2 bases, and 10 bases separated the two germline ends. This CDR3 spans 13 amino acids. The germline CDR1 and CDR2 sequences are SEHNR and FQNEAQ (reference sequence).

V usage is TRBV4-1 and J usage is TRBJ2-1; 9 bases line up with TRBD2. This CDR3 is 17 amino acids long. CDR1 MGHRA and CDR2 YSYEKL come from the germline V gene. Unmatched junction bases numbered 10, after V lost 0 bases and J lost 7 bases. CDR3 sequence: CASSQDQPASGINEQFF. The CDR3 bases are TGCGCCAGCAGCCAAGATCAACCTGCTAGCGGGATAAATGAGCAGTTCTTC.

The rearrangement joins TRBV4-2 to TRBJ2-1; TRBD2 aligns across 8 bases. The junction had 14 bases not matched to a gene; V was cut back by 0 bases and J by 7 bases. This CDR3 contains 18 residues. CDR1 is LGHNA, CDR2 YNFKEQ, per germline. The chain's CDR3 is CASSQDPLVGSGVNEQFF. CDR3 nucleotide sequence: TGTGCCAGCAGCCAAGATCCCTTAGTCGGTAGCGGGGTTAATGAGCAGTTCTTC.

The chain combines TRBV2 with TRBJ1-1, with D perhaps matching TRBD1 (6 bases). This CDR3 region has 13 residues. V dropped 6 bases and J dropped 5 bases, with 13 bases sitting between them. Germline CDR1 is SNHLY and CDR2 is FYNNEI. The CDR3 protein is CASRGGAWTEAFF. The DNA for the CDR3 is TGTGCCAGCAGGGGGGGGGCTTGGACTGAAGCTTTCTTT.

V and J are TRBV5-6 and TRBJ2-2; D possibly uses TRBD1 or TRBD2 (5 bases each). Germline V lookup: CDR1 SGHDT, CDR2 YYEEEE. This CDR3 is built from 16 residues. V lost 2 bases and J lost 4, with 15 bases in between. The CDR3 DNA sequence: TGTGCCAGCAGCTTACACACGGGGCAAATCACCGGGGAGCTGTTTTTT. Its protein product is CASSLHTGQITGELFF.

The chain carries TRBV11-2 and TRBJ1-3, with D perhaps TRBD1 (5 bases). Germline CDR1 is SGHAT and CDR2 is FQNNGV. The CDR3 spans 12 residues. V lost 5 bases, J lost 10 bases, and 12 bases lay in between. The CDR3 region has the DNA TGTGCCAGCAGCACAGAGTGGGGGACCATATATTTT. This encodes CASSTEWGTIYF.

This clone was seen just once. The chain combines TRBV2 with TRBJ2-1; weak D call: TRBD2 (5 bases). This CDR3 region has 12 residues. Germline CDR1 SNHLY, CDR2 FYNNEI. The V end was cut by 8 bases, the J end by 4 bases, with 9 bases between. As DNA, the CDR3 is TGTGCCAGCGCGGACTCATACAATGAGCAGTTCTTC. Protein sequence: CASADSYNEQFF.

The table lists this clone with a count of one. V gene TRBV30 combines with J gene TRBJ2-1; 11 nucleotides align to TRBD2. Germline lookup yields CDR1 GTSNPN and CDR2 SVGIG (reference sequence). Trimming removed 5 bases from V and 15 bases from J; junction bases left unmatched: 9. The CDR3 runs to 12 residues. CDR3 sequence: CAWATSGSLWFF. The CDR3 DNA is TGTGCCTGGGCCACTAGCGGGAGCCTCTGGTTCTTC.

The chain carries TRBV29-1 and TRBJ2-7; D might be TRBD1 (7 bases). Trimming removed 2 bases at V and 3 bases at J, with 11 bases between. CDR3 length: 13 amino acids. From germline, CDR1 is SQVTM and CDR2 ANQGSEA. CDR3 in DNA: TGCAGCGTTGAACAGGGGGGACACTACGAGCAGTACTTC. Translating it yields CSVEQGGHYEQYF.

This clone has only a few counts. This sequence joins TRBV4-1 and TRBJ1-6; TRBD1 aligns across 7 bases. The CDR3 length is 17 residues. Looked up from germline, CDR1 is MGHRA and CDR2 is YSYEKL. J gave up 9 bases and V 1 base, and 12 bases lay outside the gene matches. The DNA of the CDR3 is TGCGCCAGCAGCCAAGTCTCTCAACAGGGGTTTCGTTCACCCCTCCACTTT. It encodes CASSQVSQQGFRSPLHF.

This clone was recorded once. This chain uses TRBV6-5 with TRBJ1-5, with D possibly matching TRBD1 (5 bases). The CDR3 is made up of 16 amino acids. CDR1 and CDR2 from the germline V gene are MNHEY and SVGAGI. Trimming cost V 8 bases and J 7 bases, with 24 bases left between them. CDR3 nucleotides: TGTGCCAGCTGTTCCGGGACGGTTGCTTCAGGGCAGCCCCAGCATTTT. Amino acid sequence: CASCSGTVASGQPQHF.